The clone carrying this T cell receptor (beta chain) was seen a handful of times. This entry comes from a study of blood T cell repertoires in COVID-19. Study information: In each case, the material was cDNA or gDNA derived from T cells, B-cell-depleted T cells, or PBMCs.

Assay: immunoSEQ multiplex PCR; the TCRdb copy retains only in-frame clones and omits some. Among 290,000 or so clones, 65% to 90% were seen once, and the ten largest hold approximately 5.1%. V lost 4 bases to trimming and J lost 5 bases; unmatched junction nucleotides: 10. Germline V gives CDR1 SGHNT, CDR2 YYREEE (reference sequence). This CDR3 is 16 amino acids long. The sequenced material came from peripheral blood. This chain connects TRBV5-4 to TRBJ2-2; 8 bases are a match to TRBD1. The sequence derives from a man aged 50-59 years with active or convalescent COVID-19. The CDR3 DNA is TGTGCCAGCAGCATACCCGGGACAGGCATGACCGGGGAGCTGTTTTTT. Its translation: CASSIPGTGMTGELFF.